Here is one T cell receptor beta chain with its context. Each subset's genomic DNA was shared equally among a number of immunoSEQ plates. The data were produced by immunoSEQ multiplex PCR, yet TCRdb's version contains in-frame clones alone and is incomplete. The sample consists of over 1.4 million clones, 95% to 97% of them appearing once. This record comes from a study of shared clonotypes between healthy human individuals. Germline V gene lookup returns CDR1 SNHLY and CDR2 FYNNEI. The CDR3 covers 12 residues. Trimming left V 5 bases short and J 7 bases short, with 11 bases between. Those who donated were healthy HIV-negative adults, with no recent acute infections or vaccinations reported. Only Caucasian adults living in Nashville, Tennessee served as donors.

The sequenced sample consisted of naive CD4+ T cells sorted from blood. Noted subset: CD45RA+ positively selected. This TCR was recovered from a man aged 25-40 years in good health. The chain links TRBV2 to TRBJ1-2; possibly TRBD1 for D (5 bases). This chain's CDR3 is CASSYDRIGYTF. The CDR3 DNA reads TGTGCCAGCAGTTATGACAGAATTGGCTACACCTTC.